What follows describes a single TCR beta chain. Its cognate antigen has yet to be identified. Qualities for individual bases were not recorded, and no much larger clone is one base off. The CDR3 has 13 amino acids, counting the end cysteine and phenylalanine. Left in the record is the CDR3 DNA by itself, 39 bases read in frame from the first base. From a lookup of the germline V gene, CDR1 and CDR2 are SGHDT and YYEEEE. V and J lose 1 base and 1 base, and a span of 6 bases separates them. The source of the sample is a study of cytomegalovirus exposure and HLA in healthy donors listed by TCRdb under 2017. With regard to the full study: According to an earlier analysis of around 600 of the donors, about 180 million T cells yielded some 120 million unique TCR beta sequences and about 300 Gb of sequence data. The number of typed donors differed by locus: roughly 629-630 for A, B, C, DRB1 and DQB1; some 540 for DQA1; roughly 600 for DPA1; and roughly 450 for DPB1. Among several hundred genotyped donors of the cohort, an average of roughly 230,000 unique TCR beta nucleotide sequences was sequenced per donor, of which 15% to 20% were non-productive. Rather than drawing on any new phenotypic data, the later analysis identified candidate immune exposures from TCR beta sequences and the way those sequences occurred across donors. The study aimed to test whether cataloging public T cell receptors could reveal signatures of past pathogen exposure. A later analysis re-analyzed previously published TCR beta repertoires from 500 to 700 donors and added high-resolution HLA genotyping to study TCR occurrence patterns. Besides the first cohort of approximately 670 subjects, a separate validation cohort made up of 120 or so different subjects was used. HLA typing included class I and class II loci at four-digit resolution. An early release covering approximately 600 HLA-typed donors comprised approximately 290 gigabases of sequencing data and roughly 85 million unique TCR sequences. Every discovery cohort repertoire had been produced on one sequencing platform. Alongside the repertoire data, information on donor age, sex, ethnicity and CMV serostatus was compiled. A later genetic analysis used genome-wide SNP genotypes for about 65% of the 666 donors, treating that subset as a discovery cohort. Roughly five DR-DQ haplotypes were treated as single units for association and clustering because of strong linkage in the cohort. The genetic ancestry cluster associated with self-reported Caucasian donors included roughly 84% of the 300 to 450 genotyped donors. An earlier analysis of 450 to 750 of the donors used high-throughput TCR beta sequencing to judge whether each TCR beta V gene segment behaved as functional or pseudogenic. The study combined high-throughput TCR immunosequencing, statistical association of individual TCRs with disease status, and machine learning to predict cytomegalovirus infection status. The study used immunosequencing to profile the T cell repertoires of under 700 subjects and linked those repertoires to cytomegalovirus serostatus.

The cohort comprised 666 healthy bone marrow donors. At the time of sampling, all cohort members were nominally healthy, though unrecorded immune exposures were likely present. The donor tested CMV seropositive and was one of the 289 seropositive cohort members. A peripheral blood sample was collected from each donor, and TCR beta sequencing was performed on peripheral blood mononuclear cells. Genomic DNA extraction from the blood cell samples was performed with the Qiagen DNeasy Blood Extraction Kit. The method was the immunoSEQ multiplex PCR assay. For the multiplex PCR, a mixture combining 60 forward primers for TCR Vbeta segments and 13 reverse primers for TCR Jbeta segments was used. Amplification of the CDR3 region of rearranged TCR beta genes was performed with a multiplex PCR assay on genomic DNA. On the Illumina HiSeq System, the amplified TCR beta libraries were sequenced as 87-base-pair reads. In the original analysis: A later analysis tallied around 82 million unique TCR beta chains across the approximately 670 repertoires, and about 10 million of those chains were shared by two or more donors. To remove PCR and sequencing errors, raw reads were error-corrected and collapsed into unique sequences using a nearest-neighbor algorithm that merged closely related sequences. V, D and J gene segments were assigned by aligning CDR3 sequences to IMGT reference sequences. For a sequence to be retained, a match of at least six nucleotides to both a V gene segment and a J gene segment was required. Rearrangements were called productive when the CDR3 lacked stop codons and stayed in frame with V and J; all others were non-productive. CDR3 was defined according to IMGT convention as the region running from the second conserved V-encoded cysteine to the conserved J-encoded phenylalanine. In an earlier analysis of more than 550 of the donors, sequences lacking an unambiguous match to a single V gene segment were excluded. An earlier analysis of a few hundred of the donors called V segments functional above 56.7% productive rearrangements and segregating when the between-donor standard deviation exceeded 5%. To diagnose cytomegalovirus status from the catalog of TCR beta chain sequences, a statistical classification framework was built. V and J gene assignment, in a later analysis, came from comparing TCR nucleotide sequences with IMGT/GENE-DB human TR gene sequences. Using the TCRdist pipeline, a later analysis assigned CDR3 sequences along with most-parsimonious VDJ recombination scenarios. In a later analysis, each TCR beta chain was defined by its CDR3 amino acid sequence together with its V-gene family, and reads lacking a unique V-gene family were excluded. To address suspected cross-contamination and a sequencing artifact, a later analysis removed roughly 640 highly shared, low-generation-probability nucleotide sequences. In a later analysis, a clonal expansion index was calculated for each public chain from normalized within-repertoire ranks of inferred template counts. In a later analysis, generation probabilities were computed with a VDJ recombination model fitted to out-of-frame rearrangements, and the resulting probabilities were checked against IGoR. In a later analysis, hypergeometric tests were used to score TCR-TCR, TCR-HLA and TCR-CMV co-occurrence, with a repertoire-size bias correction applied to TCR pairs. To estimate false discovery rates, a later analysis permuted the HLA or CMV assignments 20 times. In a later analysis, co-occurring TCRs were grouped using DBSCAN, and TCRdist sequence similarity was added for clustering within HLA-allele-positive subsets. Co-occurrence clustering excluded repertoires with fewer than 30,000 or more than 120,000 public chains, plus five with anomalous nucleotide sharing. TCRdb took this table from immuneACCESS and kept in-frame rearrangements with V and J called. Such tables lack part of the clones; where checked against another copy, unresolved V genes explain under half of the gap, and the rest is unexplained. V, J and clone size are those of that table, while D and trimming were read from the DNA. Recorded for this sample are around 94,000 clones; roughly 73% of them occurred a single time. The ten largest make up approximately 4.8% of the sample.

Results and caveats for the whole study, not just this receptor: Immune exposure information for the cohort was limited to CMV serostatus. Some IMGT-functional V segments, including TRBV6-2 and TRBV6-3, could not be distinguished by the 87-base-pair reads and were therefore excluded. A further reported finding was that TCR beta sequences accurately predicted the HLA-A and HLA-B alleles for most subjects in the first cohort. Because counts were too low, some 16 rarely observed V segments, including chromosome 9 orphons, were excluded from the earlier analysis of 587 of the donors. In a later genetic analysis, fewer N-insertions in productive TCRs were reported among donors in an Asian-associated ancestry cluster than the approximately 670-donor mean. Most TCR sequences were observed very rarely across donors, whereas some public TCRs were present in many individuals. Correlated functional status among segregating V segments might reflect linkage disequilibrium, but an unknown experimental factor could not be ruled out. At a false discovery rate of 0.05, a later analysis linked 16,951 TCR beta sequences to specific HLA alleles. Because HLA typing was unavailable for some donors at each locus, only the typed subset was used in association tests. Three of the identified cytomegalovirus-associated TCR beta chains were confirmed in vitro to be specific for cytomegalovirus antigens. A later analysis found that most CMV-associated TCR beta chains appeared HLA-restricted, with HLA associations seemingly driven largely by CMV exposure. A total of roughly 160 TCR beta chains were listed by the study as associated with cytomegalovirus. A cluster of highly shared sequence variants was judged likely to be a technical artifact of the sequencing pipeline. In both the original and validation cohorts, the classifier was reported to diagnose cytomegalovirus status with high specificity and sensitivity. In a later analysis, several top co-occurrence clusters were reported to appear linked to parvovirus B19, influenza, CMV and Epstein-Barr virus. The cohort was sequenced for TCR beta chains only, and without alpha or paired-chain data the features that could be detected were limited. The presence/absence analyses assumed that sequencing depth was roughly uniform across donors, and that assumption may not be true. In an earlier analysis of some 500 of the donors, most TCR beta V segments were observed in productive rearrangements about 90% or about 30% of the time, broadly matching IMGT annotations. In a later analysis, TCR association rates were found to vary across HLA loci, with the most associated TCRs seen for DRB1 alleles and the fewest for HLA-C alleles. An association between a missense DCLRE1C variant and V-gene and J-gene trimming of TCR beta chains was found in a later genetic analysis and replicated in an independent cohort. In a later analysis, HLA-associated TCR beta chains were found to be more clonally expanded and to have lower generation probabilities than equally common non-associated chains. The authors suggested that the approach could potentially be extended to other disease states and immunological phenotypes. When HLA alleles, especially DR and DQ, strongly co-occurred, attributing TCR associations to individual alleles was difficult.

Recombination linked TRBV5-6 to TRBJ2-7; the D region possibly corresponds to TRBD2 (5 bases align). This TCR derives from a male donor in good health and CMV-seropositive. Sequencing was done on a sample of PBMCs. The CDR3 protein: CASSLIASYEQYF. At the DNA level, the sequence is TGTGCCAGCAGCTTGATAGCGTCCTACGAGCAGTACTTC.